This TCR beta chain was identified during a study of post-analysis software for immune sequencing data. On the study more broadly: Secondary progressive, relapsing-remitting and progressive-relapsing multiple sclerosis were among the included disease courses. Study-level points and caveats: The normalized Chao1 diversity of multiple sclerosis patients was significantly lower than that of controls. Patients used about 5 TRBV segments, including TRBV5-6, TRBV5-1 and TRBV20-1, more often than controls. Strong co-clustering by F measure linked samples that shared a preparation batch.

This clonotype was detected a few times. What it binds is unknown. The TCR beta cDNA libraries contained unique molecular identifiers. TCRdb reprocessed the PCR reads with MiXCR, giving one entry per CDR3 protein. The table records hundreds of thousands of distinct CDR3 sequences, roughly 27% of them present only once. The germline CDR1 and CDR2 sequences are DFQATT and SNEGSKA (reference sequence). CDR3 length equals 11 residues. The V and J ends lost 6 bases and 6 bases respectively, with 12 bases between them. The receptor's source is a girl aged 5 to 17 with multiple sclerosis. V usage is TRBV20-1 and J usage is TRBJ2-7, with D perhaps matching TRBD1 (6 bases). Material for sequencing was blood. The DNA for the CDR3 is TGCAGTGCAGGCTTAGGGGGCGAGCAGTACTTC. Residues: CSAGLGGEQYF.